The clone carrying this T cell receptor beta chain was seen a few times. Its specificity is unknown. The entry originates in a study of post-analysis software for immune sequencing data. Study observations and caveats: Several TRBV segments, TRBV5-6, TRBV5-1 and TRBV20-1 among them, were found more frequent in patients than controls.

V was shortened by 6 bases and J by 1 base, with 11 bases between the two germline ends. The CDR3 extends over 14 amino acids. Germline CDR1 and CDR2: LNHNV and YYDKDF (reference sequence). The library was made from cDNA and included unique molecular identifiers. Some 500,000 cDNA molecules were recovered from an input of 1 to 10 million T cells. TCRdb re-derived calls from the PCR reads in MiXCR, one entry per CDR3 protein. The repertoire has 750,000 to 950,000 distinct CDR3 sequences, around 46% of them found once; the top ten carry roughly 4.9%. The V and J genes are TRBV15 and TRBJ2-3, with a tentative D call TRBD2 (6 bases). The specimen sequenced was blood. The source is a girl aged 10 to 17 with multiple sclerosis. In DNA, the CDR3 is TGTGCCACCAGTCAGAGCGGGCGCACAGATACGCAGTATTTT. Residues: CATSQSGRTDTQYF.